This TCR beta chain was captured by sequencing in a study of radiation and T cells in renal cell carcinoma (dated by TCRdb to about 2020). Some background on the complete study: TCR beta sequencing covered 53 samples in total, comprising some 25 tumors and approximately 27 peripheral blood samples. The final blood draw took place at 4 weeks after radiation, the same time as nephrectomy. A total of 4 million to 5 million unique CDR3 nucleotide sequences, encoding roughly 3,000,000 unique CDR3 amino acid sequences, were found across all 50 or so samples. General findings and caveats noted by the study authors: Blood repertoire dynamics were not followed beyond 4 weeks after treatment. Because the trial had a single-armed design, the trial could not examine how radiation dose or scheduling affected the TCR repertoire. In blood, the top tumor clonotypes increased between baseline and 2 weeks post-radiation and then shrank by 4 weeks, which suggests that tumor-resident clones expanded only transiently. Because pretreatment tumor biopsies were not available, the study could not determine whether clonotypes were already present within the tumor at baseline.

The meaning of the sample's time point label: blood 4 weeks post-SBRT, at nephrectomy. The treatment or condition label of this sample denotes: 15 Gy SBRT to primary tumor, nephrectomy 4 weeks later. Samples were obtained from a clinical trial, in which 15 Gy stereotactic body radiation therapy was delivered to primary renal cell carcinomas and nephrectomy was performed 4 weeks later. To follow tumor-enriched clonotypes, peripheral blood was collected serially from radiation-treated patients at baseline and again at 2 weeks and 4 weeks after SBRT. Every patient's renal cell carcinoma showed clear cell pathology. Genomic DNA for TCR sequencing was prepared using the QIAamp DNA Blood Mini Kit (Qiagen). The analyses included just those samples that passed every quality control check. There are 17 amino acids in the CDR3, from cysteine to phenylalanine inclusive. The sequence is cut down to CDR3 DNA, 51 bases in frame from base 1. V is pruned by 3 bases and J by 2 bases, leaving 12 bases of the junction without a gene match. CDR1 and CDR2 were assigned from the germline V gene (reference sequence) as LNHDA and SQIVND.

Following the manufacturer's recommendations, the immunoSEQ kit was used to generate TCR beta libraries from genomic DNA. To prepare the libraries, a first multiplex PCR with proprietary primers was run, followed by a second PCR that added unique barcodes, and a bead cleanup was done after each round. Each sample batch included a kit-provided positive control reaction and a negative control reaction. The final libraries underwent checking on an Agilent 4200 TapeStation D1000 ScreenTape, volumetric pooling, and quantification by qPCR. Sequencing was performed on an Illumina NextSeq500 with a MidOutput 150-cycle cartridge, and 156 Read1 and 15 Index1 cycles were run with kit custom primers. The pooled library was loaded at around 0.93 pM with approximately 20% PhiX control spiked in. The original pipeline was this. Vendor-processed data were analyzed in R, and a clonotype was defined as all T cells sharing the same CDR3 nucleotide sequence. In the clone abundance analyses, frequencies in each sample were normalized to that sample's 10,000 most abundant clones. Public T cell clones, averaging fewer than five per sample, were removed before analysis. Tumor-enriched and baseline blood-enriched clonotypes were defined by at least a 32-fold difference in abundance between compartments. Clonotypes expanded or contracted between blood time points were identified with a beta-binomial differential abundance model. Tumor-blood repertoire similarity was measured with the Baroni-Urbani and Buser coefficient, and group comparisons used two-tailed Wilcoxon tests in R. Held by TCRdb, this immuneACCESS table contains in-frame sequences only and omits some clones. Under half of the omission traces to an unresolved V gene where checked; the cause of the rest is unknown. The V and J calls and the clone size are those of that table, but D and trimming were determined from the DNA. Recorded for this sample are around 95,000 clones; 65% to 90% of them occurred a single time. Of the sample, approximately 6.9% falls within the top ten clones.

Turning to this clone: Its antigen remains unidentified. Base qualities are not recorded, but no much larger clone differs from it by a single base. Other DNA sequences in the same sample also yield this CDR3.

The sequenced sample was blood, obtained from a patient whose treatment included radiotherapy and nephrectomy. The rearrangement joined TRBV19 to TRBJ1-2, with 7 bases matching TRBD1. This TCR was sampled from a man aged 55 to 70 with renal cell carcinoma. The CDR3 in this case is CASSIGYPDRENYGYTF. The DNA sequence is as follows: TGTGCCAGTAGTATCGGGTATCCCGACAGGGAGAACTATGGCTACACCTTC.